This T cell receptor (beta chain) was sequenced during a study of blood T cell repertoires in COVID-19. About the study: From T cells, B-cell-depleted T cells, or PBMCs came the material, which was cDNA or gDNA.

CDR1 and CDR2 from the germline V gene are SGHAT and FQNNGV. This CDR3 region has 19 residues. Germline trimming cut 1 base from V and 3 bases from J; bases unmatched to any gene: 12. Original handling: Reference gene primer amplification yielded estimated nucleated cell counts. Profiled with immunoSEQ multiplex PCR; TCRdb holds only in-frame clones, not every one. V and J calls and clone size come straight from that table; D and trimming were deduced from the DNA. Here the sample spans about 280,000 clones, roughly 89% being singletons. This chain joins TRBV11-2 and TRBJ2-2; 9 positions match TRBD1. Sequenced sample: peripheral blood. The source is a woman in her 40s who had recovered from COVID-19. CDR3 nucleotides: TGTGCCAGCAGCTTAGGCGACAGGGGGTGGCTAGCGGACACCGGGGAGCTGTTTTTT. It specifies CASSLGDRGWLADTGELFF.